The T cell receptor beta chain under discussion was sequenced for a study of blood T cell repertoires in COVID-19. The wider study: Some COVID-19 samples were acute and others convalescent; all came from the United States, Italy and Spain. Nucleic acid was either cDNA or gDNA, and it came from T cells, B-cell-depleted T cells, or PBMCs.

The length of the CDR3 is 16 residues. Germline CDR1 and CDR2: LNHDA and SQIVND (reference sequence). The trim removed 2 bases at V and 9 bases at J, leaving 10 bases unmatched. Original processing methods: Counts of nucleated cells, estimated from reference gene primer amplification, were obtained. Some clones are missing from TCRdb's copy, which holds only in-frame ones; the method was immunoSEQ multiplex PCR. V and J calls plus clone size are reproduced from that table; the DNA served to infer D and trimming. The sample records fewer than 150,000 clones, 78% being singletons. The sequenced sample was peripheral blood. The chain is built from TRBV19 and TRBJ1-6, with 7 nucleotides matching TRBD1. This sequence originates from a man between 65 and 79 years old with acute or convalescent COVID-19. CDR3 loop: CASSIRPEGGFSPLHF. CDR3 sequence (DNA): TGTGCCAGTAGTATAAGGCCCGAAGGGGGCTTTTCACCCCTCCACTTT.